This T cell receptor beta chain is drawn from a study of CXCR3-negative and CXCR3-positive naive CD8 T cells. This CDR3 is 16 amino acids long. Per the germline V gene, CDR1 is MDHEN and CDR2 is SYDVKM. With UMI labels, 5' RACE was used to prepare the TRB cDNA libraries. TCRdb reprocessed the 5' RACE reads, with one entry per CDR3 protein and no DNA. The listing records some 130,000 distinct CDR3 sequences. This chain joins TRBV28 and TRBJ2-5; TCRdb calls TRBD2, which cannot be checked without DNA. Sequenced sample: naive CXCR3- CD8+ T cells from blood. Documented subset: CD45RO-CCR7+CD27+CD95- naive CD8+ T cells lacking CXCR3 (TNR3-). This receptor was taken from a human donor in good health. Some clones in this sample may be carry-over from other donors' samples. This chain's CDR3 is CASSSPGLADEETQYF.